The entry below describes one T cell receptor (beta chain). Its antigen remains unidentified. Per-base quality was not reported, and no clone a single base away is much larger than it. This entry is derived from a study of shared clonotypes between healthy human individuals (TCRdb year 2020). General notes on the study: Two women and a few men aged 18 to 49 years were included in the cohort. Libraries were prepared and TCR repertoires were sequenced by different laboratories using diverse techniques, in order to increase sequencing depth and limit assay-specific biases. The study deeply sequenced blood TCR repertoires of about five healthy adults to estimate repertoire size and the extent of clonotype sharing between individuals. Each donor's leukapheresis produced roughly between roughly 0.94 and 9.5 billion PBMCs. For each donor, CD4 naive and CD4 memory were each run on three plates, CD8 naive on two plates, and CD8 memory on one plate.

Using the deep immunoSEQ assay, multiplex PCR amplified TCR CDR3 regions from genomic DNA. For each cell subset, the extracted genomic DNA was distributed evenly across all wells of several immunoSEQ 96-well plates, and each plate served as one replicate. For sorted subsets, 150 to 250 ng genomic DNA, equal to about 30,000 T cell genomes, was loaded into each replicate PCR. Purified libraries were measured with a Qubit 3.0 fluorometer, size-checked on a Bioanalyzer 2100, and measured again with the KAPA Library Quantification kit. Every immunoSEQ 96-well plate was sequenced on a separate single-read 150-cycle Illumina NextSeq 550 flow cell. The authors processed their data as follows. Because only junctional sequences without quality scores were contained in the immunoSEQ output, filtering matching that applied to full-length reads could not be performed. Sequences were annotated with PyIR, a Python wrapper for IgBLAST v1.9, and V/J genes and CDR3 were assigned using IMGT germline references. Reads were removed for weak V/J assignments (E-value above 1e-6), missing CDR3, stop codons, out-of-frame junctions, or ambiguous translated residues. V3J clonotypes were defined by identical inferred V gene, J gene, and CDR3 amino acid sequence. To compute the percentage overlap between repertoires, the number of shared unique clonotypes was divided by the size of the smaller repertoire. Repertoire richness was assessed with RTK rarefaction, the Chao1 estimator, and Recon v2.1 estimates of unobserved clonotypes. OLGA was used to compute generation probabilities for all TCRbeta clonotypes that the gDNA method yielded from a few donors. The immuneACCESS repertoire file appears here via TCRdb, limited to in-frame rearrangements. These files lack a portion of the clones; in checked studies, under half of the deficit traces to unresolved V genes, and the cause of the others is not known. Clonal size and the V and J genes are those of that table, whereas D and trimming came from the DNA. Here the sample has 300,000 to 400,000 clones; around 72% occur a single time. Around 10% of the sample comes from the top ten.

CDR1 and CDR2 were assigned from the germline V gene (reference sequence) as LNHDA and SQIVND. Ends trimmed: V by 2 bases, J by 5 bases; bases unmatched to a gene: 8. Reading from cysteine to phenylalanine, the CDR3 counts 16 amino acids. The read is trimmed to its CDR3 DNA, 48 bases read in frame from base 1. On the study overall, not on this receptor specifically: The small number of donors limited the genetic and exposure-history diversity represented. When a few donors were compared, the shared fraction of clonotypes was around 4.6% for naive CD4, around 4% for naive CD8, 2.3% for memory CD4, and 0.35% to 0.4% for memory CD8. Estimated clonotype richness was generally larger for naive than for memory subsets. Sampling was restricted to blood, and TCR repertoires in tissues likely differ from the TCR repertoires found in blood. Based on pairwise subsampling, the degree of clonotype sharing among donors was expected to be affected by sequencing depth. Compared with non-shared clonotypes, clonotypes shared by all four sorted-subset donors had higher generation probabilities. Even with the large sequencing depth, rarefaction of the sorted-subset datasets indicated that sequencing was incomplete.

Donors were healthy HIV-negative adults with no recently reported acute infections or vaccinations. Only Caucasian adults living in Nashville, Tennessee, USA were represented among the donors. Magnetic negative selection was used to enrich CD4+ T cells, after which naive cells were positively selected on CD45RA and the negative fraction became the memory subset. Blood was collected by leukapheresis, and PBMCs were isolated by Ficoll-Histopaque density gradient centrifugation and then cryopreserved in liquid nitrogen vapor phase. Analytical flow cytometry was used to check the purity and quantity of every magnetically sorted T cell population. Genomic DNA was isolated from each sorted fraction and quantified by UV absorbance on a Nanodrop 2000c.

Here the chain combines TRBV19 and TRBJ2-5; TRBD2 aligns with 10 central bases. The sample consisted of memory CD4+ T cells sorted from blood. Sample cell subset or site, as interpreted from the label and publication: CD45RA-negative fraction. The source of this sequence is a man aged 25 to 40 in good health. The DNA sequence follows: TGTGCCAGTAGTATAAGCGGGAGGGCTTTGGTGGAGACCCAGTACTTC. Translated, this gives CASSISGRALVETQYF.